The clone carrying this T cell receptor beta chain was seen only a few times. Given a much more abundant clone one base away, this may be a read error. This sample is drawn from a study of blood T cells in healthy people across ages. Then a second PCR, running roughly 7 to 11 cycles, was carried out with a sample-barcoded 5' primer and a J-beta primer mix. Each CDR3 protein gets one entry after TCRdb re-called the 5' RACE reads with MiXCR. This table holds 550,000 to 650,000 distinct CDR3 sequences, under 30% found once. V lost 5 bases, J lost 2 bases, and 13 bases lay in between. The CDR3 loop spans 14 amino acids.

The sequenced sample was blood. V is TRBV12-3 or TRBV12-4 and J is TRBJ2-7; D perhaps matches TRBD2 (6 bases). The sequence was collected from an elderly woman in good health. CDR3 coding DNA: TGTGCCAGCAGTCTTACTAGCAGGACCTACGAGCAGTACTTC. Its translation is CASSLTSRTYEQYF.